The 2 T cell receptor beta chains below come from one sample, sequenced in a study of blood T cells in healthy people across ages. Alongside a J-beta primer mix, a sample-barcoded 5' primer served in a second PCR lasting about 6 to 12 cycles. TCRdb analysed the 5' RACE reads with MiXCR anew, one entry per CDR3 protein. The data hold roughly 1,500,000 distinct CDR3 sequences, with about 43% observed a single time. Sequencing was performed on blood. Receptors originate from a young woman in good health.

The chain links TRBV7-8 to TRBJ2-3, with D possibly TRBD1 on 5 matching bases. The CDR3 has 16 residues. The germline CDR1 and CDR2 sequences are SGHVS and FQNEAQ. The V gene lost 4 bases and the J gene lost 3 bases, with 17 bases spanning the gap. This CDR3 is CASSSAQAKGTDTQYF. In DNA form, the CDR3 reads TGTGCCAGCAGCTCCGCGCAAGCCAAGGGGACAGATACGCAGTATTTT.

This clonotype was detected only a few times. The chain is built from TRBV3-1 and TRBJ2-5, with D unresolved. CDR3 size: 14 residues. Germline CDR1 is LGHDT and CDR2 is YNNKEL (reference sequence). The germline V and J ends were trimmed by 0 bases and 0 bases, with 5 bases remaining between them. DNA for the CDR3: TGTGCCAGCAGCCAAGACAGGTACCAAGAGACCCAGTACTTC. This translates into CASSQDRYQETQYF.